The T cell receptor beta chain under discussion was sequenced for a study of T-cell reconstitution after alpha-beta-depleted transplantation in children. Unique molecular identifiers tagged the TCRbeta library. Using its own MiXCR run on the PCR reads, TCRdb lists one record per CDR3 protein. The sample includes 780,000 or so distinct CDR3 sequences, roughly 15% of them seen just once. The CDR3 is 15 amino acids. Looked up from germline, CDR1 is SGHTA and CDR2 is FQGNSA. The trim removed 0 bases at V and 7 bases at J, leaving 6 bases unmatched. Study findings and constraints: After transplant, at about two months, alpha-beta T cells were reportedly derived from several hundred expanded graft clones. After transplant, high TCRbeta diversity at day 60 in some patients arose from surviving recipient T cells and thymic progenitors. From newly produced T cells came most of the T-cell counts and diversity one year after transplant.

On this clonotype: The antigen remains undetermined.

The sequences come from PBMCs, mostly from graft donor cells, collected 360 days after TCRalphabeta/CD19-depleted stem cell transplant. The TCR sequence derives from a male patient aged 10 to 17 who had a stem cell transplant for acute lymphoblastic leukemia, so the T cells may come from the graft donor. The rearrangement uses TRBV7-2 and TRBJ2-1; 7 nucleotides align to TRBD2. The CDR3 here is CASSLAGGRWNEQFF. DNA of the CDR3: TGTGCCAGCAGCTTAGCGGGAGGGCGTTGGAATGAGCAGTTCTTC.